Ten or more counts support the clone carrying this TCR beta chain. TCR beta CDR3 regions were amplified from RNA transcripts. First-round RT-PCR of the TCR CDR3 relied on the HTBI primer set. Each CDR3 protein gets one entry after TCRdb re-called the multiplex PCR reads with MiXCR. This table has about 180,000 distinct CDR3 sequences, about a sixth appearing once. CDR1 and CDR2 from the germline V gene are SGHTA and FQGTGA. The CDR3 sequence is 15 residues long. V was clipped by 5 bases and J by 3 bases; unmatched bases: 5. This entry comes from a study of T cells in Graves' hyperthyroidism and ophthalmopathy. Hyperthyroidism had been newly diagnosed in patients aged 18 to 65, and its duration was under 2 months.

The rearrangement uses TRBV7-3 and TRBJ2-2; 8 positions match TRBD2. Sequencing was performed on blood. This clonotype was sampled from a woman between 45 and 65 years old with Graves' hyperthyroidism. In DNA, the CDR3 is TGTGCCAGCAGCCAGGGACTAGGGGACACCGGGGAGCTGTTTTTT. It yields the protein CASSQGLGDTGELFF. The complete variable domain, with remaining parts taken from reference TRBV7-3 and TRBJ2-2, reads GAGVSQTPSNKVTEKGKYVELRCDPISGHTALYWYRQSLGQGPEFLIYFQGTGAADDSGLPNDRFFAVRPEGSVSTLKIQRTERGDSAVYLCASSQGLGDTGELFFGEGSRLTVL.